The 2 T cell receptor beta chains given below trace back to one sample, sequenced in a study of cytomegalovirus exposure and HLA in healthy donors. This table comes from immunoSEQ multiplex PCR, and its TCRdb copy is limited to in-frame clones, with some not included. This sample has about 53,000 clones; approximately 90% occur once, and the top ten carry about 1.5%. Sequencing was done on a sample of PBMCs. The receptors stem from a man aged 18-30 years in good health and CMV-seronegative.

The gene calls are TRBV28 and TRBJ2-7; D is perhaps TRBD2 (6 bases). This CDR3 is 12 amino acids long. V gave up 2 bases and J gave up 7 bases, with 9 bases separating them. CDR1 is MDHEN, CDR2 SYDVKM, per germline. The CDR3 loop reads CASSLGGWEQYF. The CDR3 coding sequence is TGTGCCAGCAGTTTAGGGGGGTGGGAGCAGTACTTC.

The chain recombines TRBV9 with TRBJ2-6, with a possible D match to TRBD2 (6 bases). Germline CDR1 and CDR2: SGDLS and YYNGEE. The V gene lost 2 bases and the J gene lost 0 bases, with 12 bases spanning the gap. The CDR3 has 17 amino acids. The CDR3 coding sequence is TGTGCCAGCAGCGTGGGACTTAACCGCTCTGGGGCCAACGTCCTGACTTTC. Its protein is CASSVGLNRSGANVLTF. Filled out from reference TRBV9 and TRBJ2-6, the complete variable domain reads DSGVTQTPKHLITATGQRVTLRCSPRSGDLSVYWYQQSLDQGLQFLIQYYNGEERAKGNILERFSAQQFPDLHSELNLSSLELGDSALYFCASSVGLNRSGANVLTFGAGSRLTVL.